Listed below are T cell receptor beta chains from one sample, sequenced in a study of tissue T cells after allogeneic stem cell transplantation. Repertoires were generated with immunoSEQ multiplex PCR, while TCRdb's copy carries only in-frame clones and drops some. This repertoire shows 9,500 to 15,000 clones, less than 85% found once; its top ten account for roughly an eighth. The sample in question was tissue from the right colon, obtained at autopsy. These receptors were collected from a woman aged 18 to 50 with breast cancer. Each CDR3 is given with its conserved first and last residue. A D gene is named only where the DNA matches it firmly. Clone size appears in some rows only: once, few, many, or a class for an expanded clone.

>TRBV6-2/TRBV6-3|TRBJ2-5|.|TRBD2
TGTGCCAGCAGTACAGGCCAGCGGGGGGACCAAGAGACCCAGTACTTC
CASSTGQRGDQETQYF
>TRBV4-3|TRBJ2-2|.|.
TGCGCCAGCAGCCAAACTAACGGGGAGCTGTTTTTT
CASSQTNGELFF
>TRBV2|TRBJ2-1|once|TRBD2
TGTGCCAGCAGAGAAGATCTAGCGGTCAATGAGCAGTTCTTC
CASREDLAVNEQFF
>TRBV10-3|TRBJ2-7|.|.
TGTGCCATCCATATTATGAGTAACGGCGAGCAGTACTTC
CAIHIMSNGEQYF
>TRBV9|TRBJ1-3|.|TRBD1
TGTGCCAGCAGCTCGCGGACAGGACCCTTCTCTGGAAACACCATATATTTT
CASSSRTGPFSGNTIYF
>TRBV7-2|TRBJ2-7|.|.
TGTGCCAGCAGCCTCCGCAAGTCCTACGAGCAGTACTTC
CASSLRKSYEQYF
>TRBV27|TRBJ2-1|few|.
TGTGCCAGCAGATACCAGGGCCTGGGGGAGCAGTTCTTC
CASRYQGLGEQFF
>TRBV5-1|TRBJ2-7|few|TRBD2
TGCGCCAGCAGATGGGGACTAGCAGACTCCTACGAGCAGTACTTC
CASRWGLADSYEQYF
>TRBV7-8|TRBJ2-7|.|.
TGTGCCAGCAGCTTAGATGGCCCGCCTAGCCCTTACAGGCTAGGGGAGCAGTACTTC
CASSLDGPPSPYRLGEQYF
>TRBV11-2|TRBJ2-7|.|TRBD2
TGTGCCAGCAGCTTGCCGGGACTACCATCCGAGCAGTACTTC
CASSLPGLPSEQYF
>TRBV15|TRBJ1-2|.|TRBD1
TGTGCCACCAGCCCCCAGTCAGGGGGAGCGTATGGCTACACCTTC
CATSPQSGGAYGYTF
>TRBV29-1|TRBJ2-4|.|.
TGCAGCGTCGCGCCGACGGCTAAAAACATTCAGTACTTC
CSVAPTAKNIQYF
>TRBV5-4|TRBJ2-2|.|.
TGTGCCAGCAGCAAAGACAGGTTCATTACCGGGGAGCTGTTTTTT
CASSKDRFITGELFF
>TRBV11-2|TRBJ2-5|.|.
TGTGCCAGCAGCTTACTCTACCAAGAGACCCAGTACTTC
CASSLLYQETQYF
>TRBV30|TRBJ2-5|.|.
TGTGCCTGGAGACCCACAGGAACCTTAGGGACCCAGTACTTC
CAWRPTGTLGTQYF
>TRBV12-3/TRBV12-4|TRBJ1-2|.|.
TGTGCCAGCAGTTTAACGGGTACCTATGGCTACACCTTC
CASSLTGTYGYTF
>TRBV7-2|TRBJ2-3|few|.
TGTGCCAGCAGCTTTGTAGATACGCAGTATTTT
CASSFVDTQYF
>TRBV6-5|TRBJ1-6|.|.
TGTGCCAGCGGGCCCTCGTTGAATTCACCCCTCCACTTT
CASGPSLNSPLHF
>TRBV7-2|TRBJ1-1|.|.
TGTGCCAGCAGCCCACTTATACAAGACACTGAAGCTTTCTTT
CASSPLIQDTEAFF
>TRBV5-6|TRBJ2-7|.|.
TGTGCCAGCAGCCTATTCAGGGGGGAGTCCTACGAGCAGTACTTC
CASSLFRGESYEQYF
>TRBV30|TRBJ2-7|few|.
TGTGCCTGGATCGCCGGGGCTATGGGCGAGCAGTACTTC
CAWIAGAMGEQYF
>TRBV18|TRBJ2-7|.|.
TGTGCCAGCTCACCTTCGGGTAGTACGGGAGAGCAGTACTTC
CASSPSGSTGEQYF
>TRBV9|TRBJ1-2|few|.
TGTGCCAGCAGCGCACTCGATTATGGCTACACCTTC
CASSALDYGYTF
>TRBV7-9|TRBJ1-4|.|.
TGTGCCAGCAGCTTAGGGTGGGGAGATGATGAAAAACTGTTTTTT
CASSLGWGDDEKLFF
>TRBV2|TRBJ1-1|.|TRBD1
TGTGCCAGCGGGACAGGATTGAACACTGAAGCTTTCTTT
CASGTGLNTEAFF
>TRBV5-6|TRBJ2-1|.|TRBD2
TGTGCCAGCAGCTTGGAGCCGGGACTAGCGGAGAATGAGCAGTTCTTC
CASSLEPGLAENEQFF
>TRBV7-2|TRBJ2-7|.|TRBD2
TGTGCCAGCAGATCTGCCGGGGGGGGCAAAGAGCAGTACTTC
CASRSAGGGKEQYF
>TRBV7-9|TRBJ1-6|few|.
TGTGCCAGCAGCCTAACCGAAAATTCACCCCTCCACTTT
CASSLTENSPLHF
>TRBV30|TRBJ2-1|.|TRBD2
TGTGCCTCGAGACTAGCGGGGGGGAACAATGAGCAGTTCTTC
CASRLAGGNNEQFF
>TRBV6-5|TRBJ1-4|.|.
TGTGCCAGCAGCAACGGACCCGGGGGTGAAAAACTGTTTTTT
CASSNGPGGEKLFF
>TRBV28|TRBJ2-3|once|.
TGTGCCAGCAGTTTTAGCACAGATACGCAGTATTTT
CASSFSTDTQYF
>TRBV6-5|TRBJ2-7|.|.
TGTGCCAGCAGTTACGAAGCCTACGAGCAGTACTTC
CASSYEAYEQYF
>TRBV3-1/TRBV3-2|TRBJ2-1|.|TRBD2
TGTGCCAGCAGCCGACCGGGACTAAACAATGAGCAGTTCTTC
CASSRPGLNNEQFF
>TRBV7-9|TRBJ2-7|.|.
TGTGCCAGCAGCTCGGCCCTCTCGGGATACGAGCAGTACTTC
CASSSALSGYEQYF
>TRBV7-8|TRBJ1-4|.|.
TGTGCCAGCAGCCCAGGCGGTGAAAAACTGTTTTTT
CASSPGGEKLFF
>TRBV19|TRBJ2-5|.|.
TGTGCCAGTAGTGTAAAGCCCCCCCCCTGGGAGACCCAGTACTTC
CASSVKPPPWETQYF
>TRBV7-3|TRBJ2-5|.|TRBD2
TGTGCCAGCAGCTTCATCGGGGGGGCTTTTAAAGAGACCCAGTACTTC
CASSFIGGAFKETQYF
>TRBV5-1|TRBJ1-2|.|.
TGCGCCAGCAGCTTGGCCACAGCCGCCAACTATGGCTACACCTTC
CASSLATAANYGYTF
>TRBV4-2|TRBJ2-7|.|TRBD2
TGTGCCAGCAGCCCTCACATTGGACTAGCGGGAGAACAGTACTTC
CASSPHIGLAGEQYF
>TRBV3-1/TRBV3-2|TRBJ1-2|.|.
TGTGCCAGCAGCCAAGTAGACAGTGGCGGCTACACCTTC
CASSQVDSGGYTF
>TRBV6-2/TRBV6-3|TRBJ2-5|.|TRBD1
TGTGCCAGCAGCAGTAGGGAGACAGGGTCGGAAGAGACCCAGTACTTC
CASSSRETGSEETQYF
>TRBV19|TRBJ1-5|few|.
TGTGCCAGTAGTCCCCCCGGACGGGTTATAGATCAGCCCCAGCATTTT
CASSPPGRVIDQPQHF
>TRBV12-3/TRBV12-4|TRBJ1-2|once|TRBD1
TGTGCCAGCAGGCTGGGACAGGGCGGTGGCTACACCTTC
CASRLGQGGGYTF
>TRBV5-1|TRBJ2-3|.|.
TGCGCCAGCAGCCCCGTCGGGGCCCCTAGCACAGATACGCAGTATTTT
CASSPVGAPSTDTQYF
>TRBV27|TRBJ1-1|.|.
TGTGCCAGCAGTCGGTGGGGGGAAGCTTTCTTT
CASSRWGEAFF
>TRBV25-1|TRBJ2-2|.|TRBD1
TGTGCCAGCAGTGTGACAGGGGCCGGGGAGCTGTTTTTT
CASSVTGAGELFF
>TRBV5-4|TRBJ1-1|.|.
TGTGCCAGCAGAAGCGGGACCCGAGACACTGAAGCTTTCTTT
CASRSGTRDTEAFF
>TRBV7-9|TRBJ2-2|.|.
TGTGCCAGCAGCCAAAGTCGGGACTCCCAGGCGCCCGGGGAGCTGTTTTTT
CASSQSRDSQAPGELFF
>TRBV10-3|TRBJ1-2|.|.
TGTGCCACGGCGGGCGCTGAGGGTGGCTACACCTTC
CATAGAEGGYTF